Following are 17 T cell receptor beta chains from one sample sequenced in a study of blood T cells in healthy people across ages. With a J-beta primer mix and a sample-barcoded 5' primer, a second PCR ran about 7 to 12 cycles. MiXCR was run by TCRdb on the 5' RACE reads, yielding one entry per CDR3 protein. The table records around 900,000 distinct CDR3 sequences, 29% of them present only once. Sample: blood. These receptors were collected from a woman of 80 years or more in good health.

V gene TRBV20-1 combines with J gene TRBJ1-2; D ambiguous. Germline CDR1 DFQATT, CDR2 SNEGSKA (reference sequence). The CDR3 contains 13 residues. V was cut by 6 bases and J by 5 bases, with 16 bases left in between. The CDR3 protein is CSAQKVGWYGYTF. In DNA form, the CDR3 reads TGCAGTGCACAGAAAGTCGGTTGGTATGGCTACACCTTC.

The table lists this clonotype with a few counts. The CDR3 DNA sequence: TGCAGCGTTGAAGATCGTTCCCAAGAGACCCAGTACTTC. This codes for CSVEDRSQETQYF. The chain is built from TRBV29-1 and TRBJ2-5, with unresolved D. Germline V gives CDR1 SQVTM, CDR2 ANQGSEA. The CDR3 totals 13 residues. The ends were cut back, 0 bases at V and 1 base at J, with 6 bases in the middle. Using reference TRBV29-1 and TRBJ2-5 for the parts outside the CDR3, the full variable domain is SAVISQKPSRDICQRGTSLTIQCQVDSQVTMMFWYRQQPGQSLTLIATANQGSEATYESGFVIDKFPISRPNLTFSTLTVSNMSPEDSSIYLCSVEDRSQETQYFGPGTRLLVL.

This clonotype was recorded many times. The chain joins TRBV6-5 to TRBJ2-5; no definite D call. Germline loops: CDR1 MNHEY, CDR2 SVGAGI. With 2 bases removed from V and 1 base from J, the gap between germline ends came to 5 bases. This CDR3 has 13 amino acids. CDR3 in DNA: TGTGCCAGCAGTTACCATATCCAAGAGACCCAGTACTTC. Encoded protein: CASSYHIQETQYF.

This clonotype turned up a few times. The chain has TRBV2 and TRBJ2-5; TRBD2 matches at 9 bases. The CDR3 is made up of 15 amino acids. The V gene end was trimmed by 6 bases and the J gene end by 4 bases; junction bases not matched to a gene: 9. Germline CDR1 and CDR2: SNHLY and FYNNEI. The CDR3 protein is CASSRDGLALETQYF. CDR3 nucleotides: TGTGCCAGCAGCCGAGATGGACTAGCGCTAGAGACCCAGTACTTC.

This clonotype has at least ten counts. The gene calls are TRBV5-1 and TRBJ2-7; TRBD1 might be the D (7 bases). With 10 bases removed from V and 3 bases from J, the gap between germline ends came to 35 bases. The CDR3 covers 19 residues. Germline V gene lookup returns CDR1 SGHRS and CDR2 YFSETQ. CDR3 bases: TGCGCCGCCACGCGGTGGTCAGTGGGCAGGGGGGATTCCGGCTACGAGCAGTACTTC. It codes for CAATRWSVGRGDSGYEQYF.

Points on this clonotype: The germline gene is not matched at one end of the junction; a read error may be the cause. As DNA, the CDR3 is TGTGCCGGCAGTGGTAGCGGGCAGACTAATGAAAAACTGTTTTTT. It specifies CAGSGSGQTNEKLFF. The chain carries TRBV2 and TRBJ1-4; no definite D call. This CDR3 is built from 15 residues. Germline values: CDR1 SNHLY, CDR2 FYNNEI.

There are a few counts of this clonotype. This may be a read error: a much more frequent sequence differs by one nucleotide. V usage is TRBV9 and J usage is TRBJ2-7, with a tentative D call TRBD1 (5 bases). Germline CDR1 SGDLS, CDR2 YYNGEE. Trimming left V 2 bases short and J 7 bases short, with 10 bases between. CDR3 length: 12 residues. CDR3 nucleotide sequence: TGTGCCAGCAGCGTGACAGAGAATGAGCAGTACTTC. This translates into CASSVTENEQYF.

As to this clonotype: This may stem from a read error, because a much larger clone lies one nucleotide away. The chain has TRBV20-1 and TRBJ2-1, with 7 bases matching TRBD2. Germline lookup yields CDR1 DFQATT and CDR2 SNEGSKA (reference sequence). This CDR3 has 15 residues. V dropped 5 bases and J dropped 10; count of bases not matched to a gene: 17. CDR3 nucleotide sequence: TGCAGTGCTGACCCCTACGGGGGGAGCCCCTACGAGCAGTTCTTC. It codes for CSADPYGGSPYEQFF.

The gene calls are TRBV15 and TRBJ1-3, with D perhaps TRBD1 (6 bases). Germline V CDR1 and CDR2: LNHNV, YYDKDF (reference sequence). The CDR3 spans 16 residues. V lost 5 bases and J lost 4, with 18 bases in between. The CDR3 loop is CATSRNPAGAGNTIYF. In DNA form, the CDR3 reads TGTGCCACCAGCCGAAATCCGGCAGGGGCCGGAAACACCATATATTTT.

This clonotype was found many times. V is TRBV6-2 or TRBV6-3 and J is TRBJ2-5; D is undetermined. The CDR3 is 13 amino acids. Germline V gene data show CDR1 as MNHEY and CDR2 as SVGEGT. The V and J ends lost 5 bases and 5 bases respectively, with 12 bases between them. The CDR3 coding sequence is TGTGCCAGCAGTCTTTTCGAGCGTGAGACCCAGTACTTC. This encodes CASSLFERETQYF.

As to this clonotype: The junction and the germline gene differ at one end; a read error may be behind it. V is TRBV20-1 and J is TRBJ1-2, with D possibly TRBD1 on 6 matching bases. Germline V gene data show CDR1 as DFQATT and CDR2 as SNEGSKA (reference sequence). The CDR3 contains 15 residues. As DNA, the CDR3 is TGCAGTGCTAGAGGTGTGGGGGGCGCGGCCTATGGCTACGCCTTC. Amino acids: CSARGVGGAAYGYAF.

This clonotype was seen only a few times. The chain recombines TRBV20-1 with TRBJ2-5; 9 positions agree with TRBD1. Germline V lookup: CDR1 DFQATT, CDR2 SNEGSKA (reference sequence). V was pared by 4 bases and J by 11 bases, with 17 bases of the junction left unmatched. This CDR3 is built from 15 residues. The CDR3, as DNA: TGCAGTGCTACAAACCCCGGGACAGGGAGCGATGAGCAGTACTTC. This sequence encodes CSATNPGTGSDEQYF.

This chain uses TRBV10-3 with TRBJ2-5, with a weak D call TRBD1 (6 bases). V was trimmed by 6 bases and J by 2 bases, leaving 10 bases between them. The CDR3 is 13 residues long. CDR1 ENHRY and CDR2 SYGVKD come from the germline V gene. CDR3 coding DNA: TGTGCCATCAGGGTCGACAGGCAAGAGACCCAGTACTTC. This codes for CAIRVDRQETQYF.

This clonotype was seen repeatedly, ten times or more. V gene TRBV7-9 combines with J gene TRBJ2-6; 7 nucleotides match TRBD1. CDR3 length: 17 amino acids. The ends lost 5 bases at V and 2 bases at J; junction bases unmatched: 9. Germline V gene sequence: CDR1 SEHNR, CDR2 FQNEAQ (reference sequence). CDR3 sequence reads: CASSAPQTGAGANVLTF. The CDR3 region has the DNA TGTGCCAGCAGCGCGCCCCAAACAGGGGCTGGGGCCAACGTCCTGACTTTC.

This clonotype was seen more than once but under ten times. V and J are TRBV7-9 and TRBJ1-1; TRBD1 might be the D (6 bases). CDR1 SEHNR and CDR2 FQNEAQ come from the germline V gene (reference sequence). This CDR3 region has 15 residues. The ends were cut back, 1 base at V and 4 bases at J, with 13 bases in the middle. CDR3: CASSLEGGGLTEAFF. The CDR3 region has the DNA TGTGCCAGCAGCTTAGAGGGGGGGGGGCTCACTGAAGCTTTCTTT. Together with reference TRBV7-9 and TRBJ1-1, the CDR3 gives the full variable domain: DTGVSQNPRHKITKRGQNVTFRCDPISEHNRLYWYRQTLGQGPEFLTYFQNEAQLEKSRLLSDRFSAERPKGSFSTLEIQRTEQGDSAMYLCASSLEGGGLTEAFFGQGTRLTVV.

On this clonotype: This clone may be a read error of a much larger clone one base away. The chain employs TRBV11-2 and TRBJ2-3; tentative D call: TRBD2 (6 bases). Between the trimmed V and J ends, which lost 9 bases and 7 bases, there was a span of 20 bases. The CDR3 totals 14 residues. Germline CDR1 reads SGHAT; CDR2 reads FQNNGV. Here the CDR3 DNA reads TGTGCCAGTCAACTAGTGGGGGGACCTAATACGCAGTATTTT. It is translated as CASQLVGGPNTQYF.

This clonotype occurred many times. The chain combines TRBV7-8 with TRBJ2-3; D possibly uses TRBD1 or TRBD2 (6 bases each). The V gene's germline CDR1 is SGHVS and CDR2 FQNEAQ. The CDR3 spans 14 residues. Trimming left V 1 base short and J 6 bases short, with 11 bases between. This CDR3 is CASSLGGAPDTQYF. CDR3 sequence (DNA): TGTGCCAGCAGCTTAGGGGGGGCGCCGGATACGCAGTATTTT.